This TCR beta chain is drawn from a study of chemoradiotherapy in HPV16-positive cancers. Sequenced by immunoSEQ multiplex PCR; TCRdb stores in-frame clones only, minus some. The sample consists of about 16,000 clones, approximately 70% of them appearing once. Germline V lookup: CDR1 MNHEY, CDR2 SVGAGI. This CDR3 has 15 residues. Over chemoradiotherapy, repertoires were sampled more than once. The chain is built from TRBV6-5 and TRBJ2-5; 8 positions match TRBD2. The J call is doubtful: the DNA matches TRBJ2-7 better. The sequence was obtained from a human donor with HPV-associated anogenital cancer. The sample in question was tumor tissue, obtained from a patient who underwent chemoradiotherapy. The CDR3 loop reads CASRLTQGRGGEQYF. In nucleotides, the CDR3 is TGTGCCAGCAGGTTAACACAGGGACGGGGGGGCGAGCAGTACTTC.